The 8 T cell receptor beta chains given below trace back to one sample, sequenced in a study of blood T cell repertoires in COVID-19. Profiling relied on immunoSEQ multiplex PCR, and the TCRdb table lists in-frame clones only, not all of them. The sample comprises roughly 230,000 clones, 75% to 90% of which are singletons, and approximately 4.6% rests with the top ten. Sequencing was carried out using peripheral blood. These receptors all stem from a woman aged 40 to 50 who had recovered from COVID-19.

This clone was recorded once. The chain recombines TRBV6-5 with TRBJ1-6; tentatively, D is TRBD1 (5 bases). Trimming removed 3 bases at V and 6 bases at J, with 12 bases between. Germline loops: CDR1 MNHEY, CDR2 SVGAGI. The CDR3 consists of 15 residues. CDR3 sequence: CASSYGGGSNSPLHF. The CDR3 DNA sequence: TGTGCCAGCAGTTATGGTGGGGGGAGTAATTCACCCCTCCACTTT.

V gene TRBV18 combines with J gene TRBJ1-1, with 8 bases matching TRBD1. CDR3 length equals 14 residues. Germline V gene lookup returns CDR1 KGHSH and CDR2 LQKENI. V gave up 5 bases and J gave up 4 bases; unmatched junction bases: 6. The CDR3 sequence: CASSGKTGATEAFF. The CDR3 region has the DNA TGTGCCAGCTCAGGGAAGACAGGGGCCACTGAAGCTTTCTTT.

The V call is TRBV14, the J call TRBJ2-7; D is undetermined. Germline CDR1 and CDR2: SGHDN and FVKESK. The V and J ends lost 0 bases and 9 bases respectively, with 12 bases between them. The CDR3 is made up of 13 amino acids. In DNA form, the CDR3 reads TGTGCCAGCAGCCAAGATAAGTGGAGTTCGCAGTACGTC. This gives the protein CASSQDKWSSQYV.

The chain recombines TRBV5-5 with TRBJ2-3; 8 bases match TRBD2. After removal of 2 bases from V and 2 bases from J, the junction contained 7 bases not matched to a gene. Germline values: CDR1 SGHKS, CDR2 YYEKEE (reference sequence). CDR3 size: 16 residues. CDR3 in amino acids: CASSFRPGGITDTQYF. The DNA for the CDR3 is TGTGCCAGCAGCTTCAGGCCGGGGGGGATCACAGATACGCAGTATTTT.

The CDR3 DNA reads TGTGCCAGCAGTGTGCAGGGATATTTGGAGACCCAGTACTTC. Translated, it gives CASSVQGYLETQYF. The V call is TRBV2, the J call TRBJ2-5; D may be TRBD1 (5 bases). This CDR3 has 14 amino acids. Deletions cut 4 bases from V and 5 bases from J, with 14 bases between. Per germline, CDR1 SNHLY and CDR2 FYNNEI.

Concerning this clone itself: Within the sample, other DNA sequences also encode this same CDR3. The J gene is TRBJ2-5, the V gene TRBV5-4, with 7 bases that match TRBD2. The germline CDR1 and CDR2 sequences are SGHNT and YYREEE (reference sequence). The CDR3 runs 13 residues. V dropped 5 bases and J dropped 5; count of bases not matched to a gene: 6. CDR3 bases: TGTGCCAGCAGTTTAACCGGGGGGGAGACCCAGTACTTC. It specifies CASSLTGGETQYF. The complete variable domain, with remaining parts taken from reference TRBV5-4 and TRBJ2-5, reads ETGVTQSPTHLIKTRGQQVTLRCSSQSGHNTVSWYQQALGQGPQFIFQYYREEENGRGNFPPRFSGLQFPNYSSELNVNALELDDSALYLCASSLTGGETQYFGPGTRLLVL.

V gene TRBV12-3 or TRBV12-4 combines with J gene TRBJ2-3; D gene uncertain. Trimming pared 4 bases from V and 1 base from J, leaving 6 bases between. There are 13 residues in the CDR3. In DNA, the CDR3 is TGTGCCAGCAGTTCACGGGGCACAGATACGCAGTATTTT. As protein: CASSSRGTDTQYF.

This chain joins TRBV4-1 and TRBJ1-2; D possibly corresponds to TRBD1 (5 bases). The germline CDR1 and CDR2 sequences are MGHRA and YSYEKL. The CDR3 totals 15 residues. V was pared by 0 bases and J by 4 bases, with 12 bases between. CDR3 region: CASSQEPGLGYGYTF. The CDR3 DNA reads TGCGCCAGCAGCCAAGAGCCAGGGCTTGGCTATGGCTACACCTTC.